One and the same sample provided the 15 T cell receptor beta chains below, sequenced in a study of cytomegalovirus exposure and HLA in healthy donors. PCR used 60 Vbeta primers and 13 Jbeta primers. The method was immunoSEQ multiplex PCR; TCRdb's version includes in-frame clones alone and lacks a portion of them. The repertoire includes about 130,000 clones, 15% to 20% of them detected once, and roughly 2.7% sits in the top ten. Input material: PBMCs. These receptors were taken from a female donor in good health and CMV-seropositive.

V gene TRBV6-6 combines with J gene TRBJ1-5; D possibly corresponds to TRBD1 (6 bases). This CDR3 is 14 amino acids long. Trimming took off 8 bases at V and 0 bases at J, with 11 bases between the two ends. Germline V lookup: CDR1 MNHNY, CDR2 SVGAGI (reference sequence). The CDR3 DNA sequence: TGTGCCAGCGGAGAGGGGGATAGCAATCAGCCCCAGCATTTT. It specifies CASGEGDSNQPQHF.

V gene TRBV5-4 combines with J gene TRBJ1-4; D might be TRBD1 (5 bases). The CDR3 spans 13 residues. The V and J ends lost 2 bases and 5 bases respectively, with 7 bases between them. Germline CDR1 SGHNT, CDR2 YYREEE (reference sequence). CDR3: CASSFKGNEKLFF. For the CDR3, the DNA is TGTGCCAGCAGCTTCAAGGGGAATGAAAAACTGTTTTTT.

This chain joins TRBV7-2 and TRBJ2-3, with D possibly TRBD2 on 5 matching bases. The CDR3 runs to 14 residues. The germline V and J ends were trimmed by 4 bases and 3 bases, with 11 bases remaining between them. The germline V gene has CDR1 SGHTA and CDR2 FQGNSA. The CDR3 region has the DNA TGTGCCAGCAGCTCCACAGAGGGTACAGATACGCAGTATTTT. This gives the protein CASSSTEGTDTQYF.

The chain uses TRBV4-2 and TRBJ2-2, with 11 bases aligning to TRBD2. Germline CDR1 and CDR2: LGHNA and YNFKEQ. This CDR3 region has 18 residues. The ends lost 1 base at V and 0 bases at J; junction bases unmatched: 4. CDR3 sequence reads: CASSQGLAGRSNTGELFF. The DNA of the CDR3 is TGTGCCAGCAGCCAAGGACTAGCGGGGCGGTCGAACACCGGGGAGCTGTTTTTT.

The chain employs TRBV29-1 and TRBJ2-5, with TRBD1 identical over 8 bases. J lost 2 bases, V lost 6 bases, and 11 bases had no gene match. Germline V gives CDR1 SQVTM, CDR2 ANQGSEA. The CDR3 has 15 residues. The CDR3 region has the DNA TGCAGCGTCGTGGGACAGGCGGCGACACAAGAGACCCAGTACTTC. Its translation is CSVVGQAATQETQYF.

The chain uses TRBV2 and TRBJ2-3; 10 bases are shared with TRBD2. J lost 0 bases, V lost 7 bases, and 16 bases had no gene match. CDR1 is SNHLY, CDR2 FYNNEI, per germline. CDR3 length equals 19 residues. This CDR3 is CASTRGLAGEFPSTDTQYF. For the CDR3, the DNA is TGTGCCAGCACTAGGGGCCTAGCGGGAGAGTTCCCAAGCACAGATACGCAGTATTTT.

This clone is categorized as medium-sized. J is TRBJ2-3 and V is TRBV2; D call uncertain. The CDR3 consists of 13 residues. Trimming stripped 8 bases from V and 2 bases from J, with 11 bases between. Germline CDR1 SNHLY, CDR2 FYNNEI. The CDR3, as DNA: TGTGCCAGCTGCGCCGAAAACACAGATACGCAGTATTTT. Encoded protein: CASCAENTDTQYF.

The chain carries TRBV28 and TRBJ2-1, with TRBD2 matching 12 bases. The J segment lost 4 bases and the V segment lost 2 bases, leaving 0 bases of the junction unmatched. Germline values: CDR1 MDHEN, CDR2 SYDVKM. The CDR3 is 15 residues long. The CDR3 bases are TGTGCCAGCAGTTTACTAGCGGGGGGGTACAATGAGCAGTTCTTC. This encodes CASSLLAGGYNEQFF.

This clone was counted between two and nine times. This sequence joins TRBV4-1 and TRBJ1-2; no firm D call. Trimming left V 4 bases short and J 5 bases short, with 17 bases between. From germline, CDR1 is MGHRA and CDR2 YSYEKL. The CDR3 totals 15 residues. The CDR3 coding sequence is TGCGCCAGCAGCCTCGGCGGGCCTGAGGATTATGGCTACACCTTC. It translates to CASSLGGPEDYGYTF.

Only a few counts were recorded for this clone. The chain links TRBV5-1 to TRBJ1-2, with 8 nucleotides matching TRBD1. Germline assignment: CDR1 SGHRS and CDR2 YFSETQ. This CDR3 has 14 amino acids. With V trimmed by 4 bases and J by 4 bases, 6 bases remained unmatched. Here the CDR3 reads CASSISTGVYGYTF. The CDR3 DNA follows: TGCGCCAGCAGCATATCGACAGGGGTCTATGGCTACACCTTC.

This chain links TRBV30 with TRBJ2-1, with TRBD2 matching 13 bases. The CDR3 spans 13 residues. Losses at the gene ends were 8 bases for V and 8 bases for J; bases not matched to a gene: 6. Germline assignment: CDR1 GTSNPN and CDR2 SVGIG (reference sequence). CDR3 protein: CAGTSGRAYEQFF. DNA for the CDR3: TGTGCCGGAACTAGCGGGAGGGCCTATGAGCAGTTCTTC.

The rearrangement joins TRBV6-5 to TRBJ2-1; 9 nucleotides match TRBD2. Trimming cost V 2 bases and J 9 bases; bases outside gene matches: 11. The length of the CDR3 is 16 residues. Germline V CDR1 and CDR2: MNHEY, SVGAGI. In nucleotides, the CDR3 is TGTGCCAGCAGTTACCGGCTAGCGGGATGGAACAGTGAGCAGTTCTTC. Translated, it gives CASSYRLAGWNSEQFF.

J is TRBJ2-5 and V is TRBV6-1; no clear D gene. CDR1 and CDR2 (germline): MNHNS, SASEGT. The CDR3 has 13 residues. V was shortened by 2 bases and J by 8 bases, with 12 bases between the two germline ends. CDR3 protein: CASSESHLLTQYF. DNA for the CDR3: TGTGCCAGCAGTGAATCCCATCTTCTAACCCAGTACTTC.

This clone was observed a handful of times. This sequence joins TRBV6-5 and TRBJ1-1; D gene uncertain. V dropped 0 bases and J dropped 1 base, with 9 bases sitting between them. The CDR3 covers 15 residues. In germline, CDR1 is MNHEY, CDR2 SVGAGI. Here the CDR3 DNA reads TGTGCCAGCAGTTACTCGAGGCCCACGAACACTGAAGCTTTCTTT. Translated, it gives CASSYSRPTNTEAFF.

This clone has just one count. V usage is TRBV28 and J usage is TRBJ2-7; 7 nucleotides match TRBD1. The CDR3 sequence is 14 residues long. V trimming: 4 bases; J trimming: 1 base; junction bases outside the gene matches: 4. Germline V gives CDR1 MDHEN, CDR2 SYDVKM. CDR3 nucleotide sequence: TGTGCCAGCAGTTCGACAGGGCTATCCTACGAGCAGTACTTC. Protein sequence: CASSSTGLSYEQYF.